The next 31 T cell receptor beta chains were all read from a single sample in a study of cytotoxic CD8 clonotypes in ibrutinib-treated CLL. Produced via immunoSEQ multiplex PCR; TCRdb's table is partial and in-frame only. Among roughly 250,000 clones listed, under 80% were seen once. The material was PBMCs, obtained after 24 months of ibrutinib treatment. The receptors stem from a human donor with chronic lymphocytic leukemia.

The V gene is TRBV30, the J gene TRBJ1-5, with a weak D call TRBD1 (6 bases). This CDR3 comprises 13 residues. V was pared by 1 base and J by 5 bases, with 9 bases between. CDR1 is GTSNPN and CDR2 is SVGIG in the germline V gene (reference sequence). The CDR3 nucleotides read TGTGCCTGGAGTGATAGGGGGTATCAGCCCCAGCATTTT. The encoded protein is CAWSDRGYQPQHF.

The chain recombines TRBV7-8 with TRBJ2-4; 7 nucleotides agree with TRBD2. The V gene's germline CDR1 is SGHVS and CDR2 FQNEAQ. V was pared by 5 bases and J by 0 bases, with 10 bases of the junction left unmatched. The length of the CDR3 is 17 residues. DNA for the CDR3: TGTGCCAGCAGCGGGAGAGCGGGATTTGTAGCCAAAAACATTCAGTACTTC. Amino acid sequence: CASSGRAGFVAKNIQYF.

The J gene is TRBJ2-5, the V gene TRBV28; 7 bases are shared with TRBD2. V was clipped by 1 base and J by 3 bases; unmatched bases: 5. The CDR3 runs 15 residues. CDR1 MDHEN and CDR2 SYDVKM come from the germline V gene. The CDR3 DNA is TGTGCCAGCAGTTTATCTGGCGGGAGCGAAGAGACCCAGTACTTC. Its protein product is CASSLSGGSEETQYF.

The genes are TRBV13 and TRBJ1-1; D may be TRBD1 (6 bases). V gave up 4 bases and J gave up 8 bases, with 14 bases separating them. This CDR3 has 13 residues. Germline V CDR1 and CDR2: PRHDT, FYEKMQ (reference sequence). The CDR3 sequence: CASSSPGGLEAFF. CDR3 nucleotide sequence: TGTGCCAGCAGCTCGCCCGGGGGGCTGGAAGCTTTCTTT.

The V and J genes are TRBV7-3 and TRBJ2-2; D call uncertain. The CDR3 loop spans 14 amino acids. Trimming took off 3 bases at V and 2 bases at J, with 7 bases between the two ends. CDR1 is SGHTA and CDR2 is FQGTGA in the germline V gene. The CDR3 DNA follows: TGTGCCAGCAGCTTCGACCGAAACACCGGGGAGCTGTTTTTT. This codes for CASSFDRNTGELFF.

The rearrangement uses TRBV28 and TRBJ2-7; D gene uncertain. The V gene lost 3 bases and the J gene lost 2 bases, with 5 bases spanning the gap. Per the germline V gene, CDR1 is MDHEN and CDR2 is SYDVKM. This CDR3 spans 12 amino acids. CDR3 protein: CASSFLPYEQYF. CDR3 DNA: TGTGCCAGCAGTTTCCTTCCCTACGAGCAGTACTTC.

This rearrangement joins TRBV29-1 to TRBJ1-4; the match to TRBD1 covers 7 bases. Trimming at V came to 6 bases and at J to 8 bases, leaving 18 bases not matched to a gene. The CDR3 spans 16 residues. CDR1 and CDR2 from the germline V gene are SQVTM and ANQGSEA. The CDR3 region is CSVRGETGQVGEKLFF. In DNA, the CDR3 is TGCAGCGTCCGAGGGGAGACAGGGCAGGTTGGAGAAAAACTGTTTTTT. The full variable domain, rest sourced from reference TRBV29-1 and TRBJ1-4, is SAVISQKPSRDICQRGTSLTIQCQVDSQVTMMFWYRQQPGQSLTLIATANQGSEATYESGFVIDKFPISRPNLTFSTLTVSNMSPEDSSIYLCSVRGETGQVGEKLFFGSGTQLSVL.

This chain joins TRBV18 and TRBJ2-2; D call uncertain. Per the germline V gene, CDR1 is KGHSH and CDR2 is LQKENI. With 2 bases removed from V and 2 bases from J, the gap between germline ends came to 21 bases. The CDR3 is 19 amino acids. DNA for the CDR3: TGTGCCAGCTCACCAAGTTGGTTGGCAGGAGCACTTAACACCGGGGAGCTGTTTTTT. Protein product: CASSPSWLAGALNTGELFF.

The chain couples TRBV7-2 to TRBJ1-5; no firm D call. CDR3 length: 13 residues. Germline loops: CDR1 SGHTA, CDR2 FQGNSA. Trimming took 2 bases from V and 7 from J, leaving 9 bases between them. DNA of the CDR3: TGTGCCAGCAGCTTACTCGCGGTGCAGCCCCAGCATTTT. Amino acid sequence: CASSLLAVQPQHF.

This sequence joins TRBV5-1 and TRBJ2-2; TRBD2 matches at 7 bases. The germline V gene encodes CDR1 SGHRS and CDR2 YFSETQ. Losses at the gene ends were 0 bases for V and 1 base for J; bases not matched to a gene: 3. CDR3 length: 16 amino acids. CDR3 in DNA: TGCGCCAGCAGCTTGGGGGCTAGCGGGAACACCGGGGAGCTGTTTTTT. Translation gives CASSLGASGNTGELFF.

This clone was recorded only once. This chain joins TRBV28 and TRBJ2-7; 7 positions match TRBD1. After removal of 7 bases from V and 2 bases from J, the junction contained 8 bases not matched to a gene. Germline values: CDR1 MDHEN, CDR2 SYDVKM. This CDR3 has 14 amino acids. The CDR3 loop reads CASISGTATYEQYF. As DNA, the CDR3 is TGTGCCAGCATCTCCGGGACAGCAACCTACGAGCAGTACTTC.

The rearrangement joins TRBV14 to TRBJ2-7, with D tentatively TRBD1 or TRBD2 (5 bases each). V lost 7 bases and J lost 7, with 20 bases in between. CDR3 length equals 14 residues. CDR1 and CDR2 (germline): SGHDN, FVKESK. The CDR3 region is CASNGALGSREQYF. The CDR3 DNA sequence: TGTGCCAGCAACGGGGCCCTCGGTTCACGGGAGCAGTACTTC.

The chain links TRBV4-2 to TRBJ2-7; 9 bases fit TRBD2. This CDR3 comprises 16 residues. From germline, CDR1 is LGHNA and CDR2 YNFKEQ. Trimming removed 4 bases from V and 0 bases from J; junction bases left unmatched: 7. CDR3 nucleotides: TGTGCCAGCAGCCCCATGACTAGCGGCTACTCCTACGAGCAGTACTTC. It encodes CASSPMTSGYSYEQYF.

This clone appeared a single time. The V call is TRBV19, the J call TRBJ2-7; either TRBD1 or TRBD2 may fit D (5 bases each). Germline values: CDR1 LNHDA, CDR2 SQIVND (reference sequence). The CDR3 sequence is 12 residues long. The V and J ends lost 0 bases and 8 bases respectively, with 8 bases between them. The chain's CDR3 is CASSIEEGQQYF. The CDR3 nucleotides read TGTGCCAGTAGTATAGAAGAGGGGCAGCAGTACTTC.

The chain has TRBV29-1 and TRBJ1-1; 7 bases agree with TRBD1. The V gene end was trimmed by 6 bases and the J gene end by 4 bases; junction bases not matched to a gene: 8. Germline V CDR1 and CDR2: SQVTM, ANQGSEA. The CDR3 totals 13 residues. As DNA, the CDR3 is TGCAGCGTCGCATCAGGGGGAAGCACTGAAGCTTTCTTT. It translates to CSVASGGSTEAFF.

This clone was recorded only once. The chain recombines TRBV5-4 with TRBJ2-6, with 9 bases lining up with TRBD1. This CDR3 has 17 amino acids. Germline V gene lookup returns CDR1 SGHNT and CDR2 YYREEE (reference sequence). J lost 4 bases, V lost 6 bases, and 11 bases had no gene match. The CDR3 sequence is CASTGQGTYLGANVLTF. CDR3 DNA sequence: TGTGCCAGCACAGGACAGGGGACCTATCTGGGGGCCAACGTCCTGACTTTC.

This sequence joins TRBV5-1 and TRBJ1-2; D remains ambiguous. This CDR3 is 14 amino acids long. V was cut by 2 bases and J by 6 bases, with 14 bases left in between. Germline CDR1 is SGHRS and CDR2 is YFSETQ. The CDR3 region has the DNA TGCGCCAGCAGCTTTACGCGAGGGAGTGATGGCTACACCTTC. Its protein is CASSFTRGSDGYTF.

This clone was detected a few times. The V and J genes are TRBV5-6 and TRBJ1-2; TRBD1 might be the D (6 bases). Germline V gene lookup returns CDR1 SGHDT and CDR2 YYEEEE. This CDR3 has 14 amino acids. Trimming left V 4 bases short and J 8 bases short, with 18 bases between. The CDR3 reads CASSLAAAGAGYTF. CDR3 nucleotide sequence: TGTGCCAGCAGCCTCGCAGCGGCAGGGGCCGGCTACACCTTC.

The chain couples TRBV4-3 to TRBJ2-2; TRBD1 agrees at 7 bases. The germline CDR1 and CDR2 sequences are LGHNA and YSLEER. V lost 3 bases and J lost 1; bases outside the gene matches: 2. The CDR3 is made up of 15 amino acids. The CDR3 loop reads CASSHGDRNTGELFF. CDR3 DNA sequence: TGCGCCAGCAGCCACGGGGACAGGAACACCGGGGAGCTGTTTTTT.

CDR3 sequence reads: CASSLGGLETQYF. The CDR3 DNA follows: TGTGCCAGCAGTTTGGGGGGGCTAGAGACCCAGTACTTC. The chain has TRBV28 and TRBJ2-5, with D possibly being TRBD2 (7 bases). This CDR3 has 13 amino acids. V was cut by 3 bases and J by 4 bases, with 9 bases left in between. The V gene's germline CDR1 is MDHEN and CDR2 SYDVKM.

This clone appeared a few times. The chain has TRBV27 and TRBJ2-1; no reliable D call. Trimming removed 7 bases at V and 0 bases at J, with 19 bases between. This CDR3 contains 17 residues. CDR1 is MNHEY, CDR2 SMNVEV, per germline (reference sequence). The DNA for the CDR3 is TGTGCCAGCACCCCCCAGCCCACAGAGAGCTCCTACAATGAGCAGTTCTTC. It specifies CASTPQPTESSYNEQFF.

As to this clone: The same CDR3 can be traced to other DNA sequences in this sample. The chain has TRBV5-1 and TRBJ2-2; D is uncertain. V was shortened by 2 bases and J by 2 bases, with 4 bases between the two germline ends. The germline V gene encodes CDR1 SGHRS and CDR2 YFSETQ. The CDR3 runs 13 residues. Here the CDR3 reads CASSFRNTGELFF. The CDR3 bases are TGCGCCAGCAGCTTTCGAAACACCGGGGAGCTGTTTTTT.

This clone was found once. This CDR3 is CASSSAFQPTQYF. CDR3 coding DNA: TGTGCCAGCAGTTCCGCGTTCCAGCCTACGCAGTATTTT. The V gene is TRBV27, the J gene TRBJ2-3; D remains ambiguous. The V end lost 4 bases, the J end lost 8 bases, and 13 bases lay between the germline ends. This CDR3 contains 13 residues. Germline V CDR1 and CDR2: MNHEY, SMNVEV (reference sequence).

The chain recombines TRBV28 with TRBJ2-7; 13 bases fit TRBD2. CDR1 and CDR2 (germline): MDHEN, SYDVKM. Trimming cost V 5 bases and J 2 bases; bases outside gene matches: 6. The CDR3 runs to 16 residues. CDR3 bases: TGTGCCAGCAGTCCCTCCGGACTAGCGGGAGCCTACGAGCAGTACTTC. It encodes CASSPSGLAGAYEQYF. The variable domain in full, completed from reference TRBV28 and TRBJ2-7, reads DVKVTQSSRYLVKRTGEKVFLECVQDMDHENMFWYRQDPGLGLRLIYFSYDVKMKEKGDIPEGYSVSREKKERFSLILESASTNQTSMYLCASSPSGLAGAYEQYFGPGTRLTVT.

V and J are TRBV7-9 and TRBJ2-1; 9 nucleotides agree with TRBD2. The germline CDR1 and CDR2 sequences are SEHNR and FQNEAQ (reference sequence). This CDR3 comprises 16 residues. The trim removed 5 bases at V and 0 bases at J, leaving 5 bases unmatched. CDR3 DNA sequence: TGTGCCAGCAGCCCCACTAGCGGGCGCTCCTACAATGAGCAGTTCTTC. Translated, it gives CASSPTSGRSYNEQFF.

The V gene is TRBV5-1, the J gene TRBJ2-3; 12 nucleotides match TRBD2. Trimming at V came to 5 bases and at J to 0 bases, leaving 4 bases not matched to a gene. Germline V gene data show CDR1 as SGHRS and CDR2 as YFSETQ. The CDR3 loop spans 16 amino acids. The CDR3 nucleotides read TGCGCCAGCAGTTGGACTAGCGGGGCTAGCACAGATACGCAGTATTTT. As protein: CASSWTSGASTDTQYF. Based on the CDR3 plus reference TRBV5-1 and TRBJ2-3, the full variable domain is KAGVTQTPRYLIKTRGQQVTLSCSPISGHRSVSWYQQTPGQGLQFLFEYFSETQRNKGNFPGRFSGRQFSNSRSEMNVSTLELGDSALYLCASSWTSGASTDTQYFGPGTRLTVL.

This clone has a single count. The chain employs TRBV27 and TRBJ2-2; D unclear. With 6 bases removed from V and 7 bases from J, the gap between germline ends came to 21 bases. Germline V gene data show CDR1 as MNHEY and CDR2 as SMNVEV (reference sequence). The CDR3 is made up of 16 amino acids. CDR3 in amino acids: CASRKMGRTTIGELFF. The CDR3 DNA reads TGTGCCAGCAGAAAAATGGGAAGAACCACTATCGGGGAGCTGTTTTTT.

The chain links TRBV4-1 to TRBJ1-1; D call uncertain. Per germline, CDR1 MGHRA and CDR2 YSYEKL. The CDR3 runs 16 residues. The ends were cut back, 4 bases at V and 0 bases at J, with 15 bases in the middle. The CDR3 sequence: CASSRPYTIMNTEAFF. The CDR3 coding sequence is TGCGCCAGCAGCCGCCCATACACGATCATGAACACTGAAGCTTTCTTT.

The V call is TRBV11-1, the J call TRBJ2-7; D perhaps matches TRBD1 (6 bases). Germline CDR1 and CDR2: SGHAT and FQDESV (reference sequence). The CDR3 covers 15 residues. V gave up 2 bases and J gave up 3 bases, with 14 bases separating them. CDR3 protein: CASSLNQGGNYEQYF. The CDR3 DNA reads as TGTGCCAGCAGCTTAAATCAAGGGGGAAACTACGAGCAGTACTTC.

The chain has TRBV6-1 and TRBJ1-2; D unclear. This CDR3 has 14 residues. V was clipped by 3 bases and J by 2 bases, with 10 bases between them. The germline gives CDR1 MNHNS, CDR2 SASEGT. CDR3 residues: CASSEGGRNYGYTF. DNA for the CDR3: TGTGCCAGCAGTGAGGGCGGCAGAAACTATGGCTACACCTTC.

This chain links TRBV19 with TRBJ2-7, with TRBD1 matching over 7 bases. This CDR3 region has 14 residues. Germline loops: CDR1 LNHDA, CDR2 SQIVND (reference sequence). J lost 1 base, V lost 5 bases, and 5 bases had no gene match. The CDR3 loop reads CASSPMTGSYEQYF. The CDR3 nucleotides read TGTGCCAGTAGTCCAATGACAGGGTCCTACGAGCAGTACTTC.